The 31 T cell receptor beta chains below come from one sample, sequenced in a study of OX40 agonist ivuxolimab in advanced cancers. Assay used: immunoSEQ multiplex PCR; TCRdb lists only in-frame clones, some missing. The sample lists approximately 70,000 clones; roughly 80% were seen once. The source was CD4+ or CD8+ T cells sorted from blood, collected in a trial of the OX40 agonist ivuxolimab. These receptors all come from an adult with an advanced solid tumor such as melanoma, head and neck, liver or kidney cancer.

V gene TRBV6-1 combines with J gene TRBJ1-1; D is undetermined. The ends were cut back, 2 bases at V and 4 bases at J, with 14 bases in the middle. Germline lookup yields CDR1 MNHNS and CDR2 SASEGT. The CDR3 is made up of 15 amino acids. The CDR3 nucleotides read TGTGCCAGCAGTGAAATGGGGTTCGGCGGCACTGAAGCTTTCTTT. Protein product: CASSEMGFGGTEAFF.

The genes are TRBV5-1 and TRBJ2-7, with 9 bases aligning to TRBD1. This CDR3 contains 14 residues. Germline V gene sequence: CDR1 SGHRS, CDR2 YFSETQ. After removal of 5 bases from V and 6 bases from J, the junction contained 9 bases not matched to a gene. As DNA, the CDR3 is TGCGCCAGCAGTGTCGACAGGGGGGACGGCGAGCAGTACTTC. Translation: CASSVDRGDGEQYF. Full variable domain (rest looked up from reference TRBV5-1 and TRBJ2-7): KAGVTQTPRYLIKTRGQQVTLSCSPISGHRSVSWYQQTPGQGLQFLFEYFSETQRNKGNFPGRFSGRQFSNSRSEMNVSTLELGDSALYLCASSVDRGDGEQYFGPGTRLTVT.

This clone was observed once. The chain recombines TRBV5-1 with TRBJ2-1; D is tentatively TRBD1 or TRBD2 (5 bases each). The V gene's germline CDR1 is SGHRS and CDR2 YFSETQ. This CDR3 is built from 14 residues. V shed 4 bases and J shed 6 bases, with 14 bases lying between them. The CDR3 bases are TGCGCCAGCAGCGGGGGTTTGGGTGCCAATGAGCAGTTCTTC. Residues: CASSGGLGANEQFF.

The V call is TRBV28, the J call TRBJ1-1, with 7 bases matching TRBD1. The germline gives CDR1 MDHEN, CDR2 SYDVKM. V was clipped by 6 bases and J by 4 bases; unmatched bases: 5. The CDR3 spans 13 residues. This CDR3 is CASRLGGITEAFF. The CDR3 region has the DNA TGTGCCAGCAGACTAGGGGGCATCACTGAAGCTTTCTTT.

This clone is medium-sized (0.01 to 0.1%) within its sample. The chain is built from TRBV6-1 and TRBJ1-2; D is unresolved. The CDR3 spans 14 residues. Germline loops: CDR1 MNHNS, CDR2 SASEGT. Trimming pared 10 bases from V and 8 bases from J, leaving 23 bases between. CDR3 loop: CATAAATQNRGYTF. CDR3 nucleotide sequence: TGTGCCACCGCCGCGGCCACACAGAATCGGGGCTACACCTTC.

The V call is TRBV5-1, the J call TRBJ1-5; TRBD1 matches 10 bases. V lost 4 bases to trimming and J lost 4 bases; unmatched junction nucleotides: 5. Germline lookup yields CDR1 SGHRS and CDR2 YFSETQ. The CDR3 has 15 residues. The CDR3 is CASSRQGALNQPQHF. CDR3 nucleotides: TGCGCCAGCAGCCGACAGGGGGCCCTAAATCAGCCCCAGCATTTT.

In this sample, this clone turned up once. The CDR3, as DNA: TGTGCCAGCAGCCCAGGACAGGGGGCGCGGGAGCAGTACTTC. Translated: CASSPGQGAREQYF. The J gene is TRBJ2-7, the V gene TRBV7-2; 11 bases are shared with TRBD1. CDR1 and CDR2 from the germline V gene are SGHTA and FQGNSA. The trim removed 5 bases at V and 7 bases at J, leaving 7 bases unmatched. The CDR3 sequence is 14 residues long.

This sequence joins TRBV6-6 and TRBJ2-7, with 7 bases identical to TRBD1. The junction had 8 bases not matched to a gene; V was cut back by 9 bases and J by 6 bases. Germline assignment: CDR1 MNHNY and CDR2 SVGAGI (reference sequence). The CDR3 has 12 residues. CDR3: CASVAGGSEQYF. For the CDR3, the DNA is TGTGCCAGTGTAGCAGGGGGAAGCGAGCAGTACTTC.

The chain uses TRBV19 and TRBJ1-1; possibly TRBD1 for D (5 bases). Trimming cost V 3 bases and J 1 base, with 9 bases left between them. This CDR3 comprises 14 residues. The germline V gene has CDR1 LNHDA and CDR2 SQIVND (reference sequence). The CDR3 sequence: CASSIKGPNTEAFF. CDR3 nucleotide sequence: TGTGCCAGTAGTATCAAGGGACCGAACACTGAAGCTTTCTTT.

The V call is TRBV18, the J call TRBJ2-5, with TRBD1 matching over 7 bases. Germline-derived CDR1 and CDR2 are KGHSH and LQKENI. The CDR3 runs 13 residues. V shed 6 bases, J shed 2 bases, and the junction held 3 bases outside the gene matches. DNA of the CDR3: TGTGCCAGCTCCCGGGGACAGCAAGAGACCCAGTACTTC. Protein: CASSRGQQETQYF.

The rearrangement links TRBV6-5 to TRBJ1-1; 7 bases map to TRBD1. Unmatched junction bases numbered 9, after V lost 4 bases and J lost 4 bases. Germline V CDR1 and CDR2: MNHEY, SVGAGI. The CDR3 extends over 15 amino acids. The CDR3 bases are TGTGCCAGCAGTTCCACACAGGGGCTGGGCACTGAAGCTTTCTTT. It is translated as CASSSTQGLGTEAFF.

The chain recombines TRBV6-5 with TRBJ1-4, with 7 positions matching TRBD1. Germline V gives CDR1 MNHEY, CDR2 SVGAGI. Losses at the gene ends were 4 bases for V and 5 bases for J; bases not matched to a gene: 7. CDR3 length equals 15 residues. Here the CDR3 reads CASSFRQGPNEKLFF. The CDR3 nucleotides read TGTGCCAGCAGTTTTCGACAGGGCCCAAATGAAAAACTGTTTTTT.

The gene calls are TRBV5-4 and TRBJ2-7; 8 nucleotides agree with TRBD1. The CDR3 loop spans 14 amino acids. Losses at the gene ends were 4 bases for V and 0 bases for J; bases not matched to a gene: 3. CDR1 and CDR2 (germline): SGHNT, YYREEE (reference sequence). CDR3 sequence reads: CASSLTGDSYEQYF. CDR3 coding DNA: TGTGCCAGCAGCCTGACAGGGGACTCCTACGAGCAGTACTTC.

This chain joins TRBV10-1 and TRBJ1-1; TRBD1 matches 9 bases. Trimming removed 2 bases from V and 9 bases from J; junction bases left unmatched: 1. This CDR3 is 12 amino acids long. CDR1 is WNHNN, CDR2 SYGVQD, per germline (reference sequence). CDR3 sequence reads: CASSEGQGKAFF. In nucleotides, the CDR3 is TGCGCCAGCAGTGAGGGACAGGGGAAAGCTTTCTTT.

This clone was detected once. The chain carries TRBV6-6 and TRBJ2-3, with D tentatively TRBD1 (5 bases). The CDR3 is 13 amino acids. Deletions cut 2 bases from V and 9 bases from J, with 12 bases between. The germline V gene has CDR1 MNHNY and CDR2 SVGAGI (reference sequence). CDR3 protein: CASSYPGQSTQYF. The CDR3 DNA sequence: TGTGCCAGCAGTTACCCAGGACAATCGACGCAGTATTTT.

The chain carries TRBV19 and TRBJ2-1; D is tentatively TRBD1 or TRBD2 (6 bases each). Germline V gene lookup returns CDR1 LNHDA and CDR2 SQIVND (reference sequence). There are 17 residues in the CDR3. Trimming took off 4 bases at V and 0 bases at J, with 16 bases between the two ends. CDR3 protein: CASSRGAVRSSYNEQFF. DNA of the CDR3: TGTGCCAGTAGTAGGGGGGCAGTGAGGAGCTCCTACAATGAGCAGTTCTTC.

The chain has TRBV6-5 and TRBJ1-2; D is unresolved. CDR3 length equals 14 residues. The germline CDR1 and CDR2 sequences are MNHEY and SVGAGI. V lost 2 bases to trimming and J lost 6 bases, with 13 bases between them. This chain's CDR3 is CASSYDTGKDGYTF. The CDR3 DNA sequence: TGTGCCAGCAGTTACGACACTGGAAAGGATGGCTACACCTTC.

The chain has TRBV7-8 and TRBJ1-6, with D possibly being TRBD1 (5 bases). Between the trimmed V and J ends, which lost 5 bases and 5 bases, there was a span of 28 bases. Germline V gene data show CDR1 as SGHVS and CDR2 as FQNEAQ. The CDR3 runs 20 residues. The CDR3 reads CASSLTIAMGGGPNNSPLHF. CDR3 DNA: TGTGCCAGCAGCCTAACAATCGCGATGGGGGGAGGACCTAATAATTCACCCCTCCACTTT.

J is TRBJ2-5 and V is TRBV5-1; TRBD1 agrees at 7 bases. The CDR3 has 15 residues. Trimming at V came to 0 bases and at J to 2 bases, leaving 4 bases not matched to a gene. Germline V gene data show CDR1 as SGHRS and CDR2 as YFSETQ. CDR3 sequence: CASSLATGSQETQYF. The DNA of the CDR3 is TGCGCCAGCAGCTTGGCGACAGGGTCACAAGAGACCCAGTACTTC.

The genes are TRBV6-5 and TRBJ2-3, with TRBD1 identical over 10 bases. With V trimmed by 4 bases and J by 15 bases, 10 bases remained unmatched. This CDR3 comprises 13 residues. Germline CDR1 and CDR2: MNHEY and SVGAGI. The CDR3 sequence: CASSWDRGVVGYF. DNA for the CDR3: TGTGCCAGCAGTTGGGACAGGGGTGTAGTCGGATATTTT.

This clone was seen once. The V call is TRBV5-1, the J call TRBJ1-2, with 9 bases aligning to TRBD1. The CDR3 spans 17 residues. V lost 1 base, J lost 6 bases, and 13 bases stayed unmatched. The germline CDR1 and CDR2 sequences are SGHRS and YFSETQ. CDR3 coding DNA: TGCGCCAGCAGCTTGCACCTGGGGACAGGGCGCGGGGATGGCTACACCTTC. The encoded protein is CASSLHLGTGRGDGYTF.

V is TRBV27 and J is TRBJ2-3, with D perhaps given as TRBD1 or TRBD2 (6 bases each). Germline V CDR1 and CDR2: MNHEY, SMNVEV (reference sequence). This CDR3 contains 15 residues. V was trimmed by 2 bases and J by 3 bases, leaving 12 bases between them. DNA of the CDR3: TGTGCCAGCAGTTTACGGGGGCTTCGAACAGATACGCAGTATTTT. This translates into CASSLRGLRTDTQYF.

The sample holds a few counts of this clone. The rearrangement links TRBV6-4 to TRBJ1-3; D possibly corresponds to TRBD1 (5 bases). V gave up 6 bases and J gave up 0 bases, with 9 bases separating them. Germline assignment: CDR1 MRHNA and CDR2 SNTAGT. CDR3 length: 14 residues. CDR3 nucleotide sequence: TGTGCCAGCAGGGGACCCTTCTCTGGAAACACCATATATTTT. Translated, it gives CASRGPFSGNTIYF.

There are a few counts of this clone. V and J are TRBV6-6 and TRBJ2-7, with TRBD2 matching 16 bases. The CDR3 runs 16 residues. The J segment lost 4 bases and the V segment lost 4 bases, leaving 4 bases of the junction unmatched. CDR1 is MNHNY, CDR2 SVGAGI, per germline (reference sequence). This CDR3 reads CASSLGLAGGRYEQYF. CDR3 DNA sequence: TGTGCCAGCAGTTTGGGACTAGCGGGGGGGAGGTACGAGCAGTACTTC.

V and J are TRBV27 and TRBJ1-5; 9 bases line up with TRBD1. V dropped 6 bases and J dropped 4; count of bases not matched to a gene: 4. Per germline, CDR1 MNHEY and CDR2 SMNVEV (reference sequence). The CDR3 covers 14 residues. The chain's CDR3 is CASRPGTGNQPQHF. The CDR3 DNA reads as TGTGCCAGCAGACCCGGGACAGGGAATCAGCCCCAGCATTTT.

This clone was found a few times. In nucleotides, the CDR3 is TGTGCCAGCCGCTTTAGGGGGAGTGGAGAGACCCAGTACTTC. It specifies CASRFRGSGETQYF. The chain employs TRBV2 and TRBJ2-5; D perhaps matches TRBD1 (6 bases). CDR3 length equals 14 residues. Germline CDR1 and CDR2: SNHLY and FYNNEI. V was clipped by 8 bases and J by 4 bases, with 17 bases between them.

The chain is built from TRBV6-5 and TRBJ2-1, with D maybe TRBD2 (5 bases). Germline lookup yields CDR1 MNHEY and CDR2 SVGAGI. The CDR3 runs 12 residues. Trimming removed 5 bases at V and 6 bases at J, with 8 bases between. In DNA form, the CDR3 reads TGTGCCAGCAGTAAAGAGGGCAATGAGCAGTTCTTC. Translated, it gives CASSKEGNEQFF.

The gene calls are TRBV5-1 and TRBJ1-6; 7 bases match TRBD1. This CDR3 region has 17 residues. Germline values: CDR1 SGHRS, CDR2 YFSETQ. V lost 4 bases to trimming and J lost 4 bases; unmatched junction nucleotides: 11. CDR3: CASSGGTDSPYNSPLHF. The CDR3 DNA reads TGCGCCAGCAGCGGCGGGACAGATTCTCCTTATAATTCACCCCTCCACTTT.

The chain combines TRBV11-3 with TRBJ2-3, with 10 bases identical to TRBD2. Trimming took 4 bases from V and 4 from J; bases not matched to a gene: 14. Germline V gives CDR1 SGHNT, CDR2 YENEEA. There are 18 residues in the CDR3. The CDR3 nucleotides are TGTGCCAGCAGCTACAGCGGGGGGGCCAGCGGGGGCTCAGATACGCAGTATTTT. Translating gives CASSYSGGASGGSDTQYF.

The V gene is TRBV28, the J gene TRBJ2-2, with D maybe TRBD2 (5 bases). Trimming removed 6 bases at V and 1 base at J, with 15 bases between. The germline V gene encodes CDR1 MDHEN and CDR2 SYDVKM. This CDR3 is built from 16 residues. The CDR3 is CASSPDEGENTGELFF. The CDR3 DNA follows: TGTGCCAGCAGCCCTGATGAGGGAGAGAACACCGGGGAGCTGTTTTTT.

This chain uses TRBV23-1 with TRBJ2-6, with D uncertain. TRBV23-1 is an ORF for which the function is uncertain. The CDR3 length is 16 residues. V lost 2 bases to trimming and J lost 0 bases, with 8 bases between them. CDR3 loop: CASSQRAYSGANVLTF. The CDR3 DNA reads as TGCGCCAGCAGTCAAAGGGCTTACTCTGGGGCCAACGTCCTGACTTTC.